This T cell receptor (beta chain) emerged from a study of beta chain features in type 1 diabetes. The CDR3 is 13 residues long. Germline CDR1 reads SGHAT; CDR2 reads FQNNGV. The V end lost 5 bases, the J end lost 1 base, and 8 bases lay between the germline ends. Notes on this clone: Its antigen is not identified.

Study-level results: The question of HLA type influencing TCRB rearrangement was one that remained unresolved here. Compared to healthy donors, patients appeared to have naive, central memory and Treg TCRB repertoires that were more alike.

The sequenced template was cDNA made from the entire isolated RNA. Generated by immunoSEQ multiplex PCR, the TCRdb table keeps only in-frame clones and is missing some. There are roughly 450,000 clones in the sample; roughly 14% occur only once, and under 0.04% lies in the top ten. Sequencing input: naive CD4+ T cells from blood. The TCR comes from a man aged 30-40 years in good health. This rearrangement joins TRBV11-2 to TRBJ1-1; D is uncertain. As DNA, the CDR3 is TGTGCCAGCAGCGACTTTTGGAACACTGAAGCTTTCTTT. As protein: CASSDFWNTEAFF.